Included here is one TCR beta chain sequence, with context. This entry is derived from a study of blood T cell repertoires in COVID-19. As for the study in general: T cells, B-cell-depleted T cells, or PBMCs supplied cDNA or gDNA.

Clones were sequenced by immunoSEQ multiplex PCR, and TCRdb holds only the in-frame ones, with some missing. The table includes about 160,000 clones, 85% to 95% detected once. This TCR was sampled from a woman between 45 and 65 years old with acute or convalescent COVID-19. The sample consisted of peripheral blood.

The chain's CDR3 is CASRISGTYEQYF. The CDR3 DNA sequence: TGTGCCAGCAGAATTAGCGGGACTTACGAGCAGTACTTC. The chain uses TRBV6-5 and TRBJ2-7, with 8 bases fitting TRBD2. CDR1 MNHEY and CDR2 SVGAGI come from the germline V gene. The J segment lost 4 bases and the V segment lost 6 bases, leaving 5 bases of the junction unmatched. The CDR3 covers 13 residues.